The clone carrying this T cell receptor beta chain showed up just a few times. Its specificity is not known. This sample is part of a study of cytomegalovirus exposure and HLA in healthy donors. Study-level results: A few V segments could not be told apart, such as TRBV6-2 and TRBV6-3, and were left out.

This CDR3 contains 13 residues. Trimming left V 0 bases short and J 6 bases short, with 8 bases between. In germline, CDR1 is MNHEY, CDR2 SVGAGI. Use of 60 Vbeta and 13 Jbeta primers characterized the PCR. Sequencing used immunoSEQ multiplex PCR; TCRdb keeps in-frame clones, though not all of them. The sample comprises about 150,000 clones, approximately 9% of which are singletons, and 1.5% to 2% rests with the top ten. The J gene is TRBJ1-2, the V gene TRBV6-5, with unresolved D. The receptor was derived from a male donor in good health and CMV-seronegative. Sequencing was done on a sample of PBMCs. The DNA for the CDR3 is TGTGCCAGCAGTTACTCGACACGCCATGGCTACACCTTC. Translating gives CASSYSTRHGYTF.